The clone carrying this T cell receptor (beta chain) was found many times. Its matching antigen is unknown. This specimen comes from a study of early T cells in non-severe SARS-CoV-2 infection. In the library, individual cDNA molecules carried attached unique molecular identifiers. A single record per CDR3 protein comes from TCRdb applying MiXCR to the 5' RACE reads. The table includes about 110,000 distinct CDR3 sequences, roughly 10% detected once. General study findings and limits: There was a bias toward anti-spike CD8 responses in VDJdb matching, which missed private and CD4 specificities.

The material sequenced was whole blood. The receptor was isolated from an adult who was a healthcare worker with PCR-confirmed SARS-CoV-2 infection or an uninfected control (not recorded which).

CDR3 amino acids: CASSPGTSGRFLAKNIQYF. CDR3 in DNA: TGTGCCAGCAGTCCCGGGACTAGCGGTCGATTCCTAGCCAAAAACATTCAGTACTTC. The chain couples TRBV28 to TRBJ2-4; 11 bases match TRBD2. Trimming took 5 bases from V and 0 from J; bases not matched to a gene: 12. CDR1 MDHEN and CDR2 SYDVKM come from the germline V gene. The CDR3 consists of 19 residues.